One sample yielded the 14 T cell receptor beta chains listed below, sequenced in a study of OX40 agonist ivuxolimab in advanced cancers. Method: immunoSEQ multiplex PCR; TCRdb's copy keeps in-frame clones and lacks some. The sample shows tens of thousands of clones, 75% to 90% of them seen only once. The material was CD4+ or CD8+ T cells sorted from blood, obtained in a trial of the OX40 agonist ivuxolimab. These receptors were collected from an adult with an advanced solid tumor such as melanoma, head and neck, liver or kidney cancer.

The chain links TRBV19 to TRBJ1-4, with no clear D. V lost 2 bases to trimming and J lost 0 bases, with 4 bases between them. There are 14 residues in the CDR3. Per germline, CDR1 LNHDA and CDR2 SQIVND (reference sequence). CDR3 bases: TGTGCCAGTAGTATATACTCAACTAATGAAAAACTGTTTTTT. Amino acids: CASSIYSTNEKLFF. Based on the CDR3 plus reference TRBV19 and TRBJ1-4, the full variable domain is DGGITQSPKYLFRKEGQNVTLSCEQNLNHDAMYWYRQDPGQGLRLIYYSQIVNDFQKGDIAEGYSVSREKKESFPLTVTSAQKNPTAFYLCASSIYSTNEKLFFGSGTQLSVL.

In nucleotides, the CDR3 is TGTGCCAGCAGTGAGGGACTAGCGACGTGGGAGACCCAGTACTTC. Protein: CASSEGLATWETQYF. This chain uses TRBV25-1 with TRBJ2-5, with 10 positions matching TRBD2. Trimming cost V 3 bases and J 5 bases; bases outside gene matches: 6. Per germline, CDR1 MGHDK and CDR2 SYGVNS. The CDR3 length is 15 residues. The full variable domain, in which reference TRBV25-1 and TRBJ2-5 provide the parts outside the CDR3, is EADIYQTPRYLVIGTGKKITLECSQTMGHDKMYWYQQDPGMELHLIHYSYGVNSTEKGDLSSESTVSRIRTEHFPLTLESARPSHTSQYLCASSEGLATWETQYFGPGTRLLVL.

The chain employs TRBV6-5 and TRBJ1-6; tentatively, D is TRBD1 (6 bases). Deletions cut 8 bases from V and 7 bases from J, with 12 bases between. The CDR3 is 13 amino acids. Germline V CDR1 and CDR2: MNHEY, SVGAGI. The CDR3 DNA reads as TGTGCCAGCGGACAGAACTACAATTCACCCCTCCACTTT. Amino acids: CASGQNYNSPLHF.

V gene TRBV20-1 combines with J gene TRBJ2-7, with 8 bases matching TRBD1. Germline trimming cut 6 bases from V and 9 bases from J; bases unmatched to any gene: 7. Germline V gene lookup returns CDR1 DFQATT and CDR2 SNEGSKA (reference sequence). CDR3 length equals 11 residues. The CDR3 nucleotides read TGCAGTGCAATGACAGGGGATGTGCAGTACTTC. Its protein is CSAMTGDVQYF.

The V gene is TRBV30, the J gene TRBJ2-5; possible D gene TRBD2, 7 bases. Deletions cut 2 bases from V and 4 bases from J, with 11 bases between. The CDR3 consists of 13 residues. Germline CDR1 reads GTSNPN; CDR2 reads SVGIG (reference sequence). Here the CDR3 DNA reads TGTGCCTGGAGTTTGGGGGGGCGAGAGACCCAGTACTTC. Translation gives CAWSLGGRETQYF.

DNA for the CDR3: TGTGCCAGCAGCTTATTATTGACAGATACGCAGTATTTT. This sequence encodes CASSLLLTDTQYF. This sequence joins TRBV7-9 and TRBJ2-3, with D unresolved. From germline, CDR1 is SEHNR and CDR2 FQNEAQ (reference sequence). V was pared by 2 bases and J by 3 bases, with 6 bases between. The CDR3 runs 13 residues.

The chain recombines TRBV7-9 with TRBJ2-2; D is perhaps TRBD1 or TRBD2 (7 bases each). Trimming took 6 bases from V and 5 from J, leaving 22 bases between them. The CDR3 extends over 17 amino acids. Germline loops: CDR1 SEHNR, CDR2 FQNEAQ (reference sequence). CDR3 in amino acids: CASRLLPRQGGTGELFF. The CDR3 coding sequence is TGTGCCAGCAGATTGCTACCCCGGCAGGGGGGGACCGGGGAGCTGTTTTTT. Based on the CDR3 plus reference TRBV7-9 and TRBJ2-2, the full variable domain is DTGVSQNPRHKITKRGQNVTFRCDPISEHNRLYWYRQTLGQGPEFLTYFQNEAQLEKSRLLSDRFSAERPKGSFSTLEIQRTEQGDSAMYLCASRLLPRQGGTGELFFGEGSRLTVL.

This rearrangement joins TRBV19 to TRBJ1-2, with a possible D match to TRBD1 (6 bases). This CDR3 comprises 14 residues. Trimming cost V 5 bases and J 5 bases, with 15 bases left between them. Germline CDR1 and CDR2: LNHDA and SQIVND (reference sequence). Here the CDR3 DNA reads TGTGCCAGTAGTGGTGGGGGCGGAGGATATGGCTACACCTTC. Translated, it gives CASSGGGGGYGYTF.

Details on this clone: The junction departs from the called germline gene at one end, perhaps through a read error. The chain combines TRBV5-4 with TRBJ1-5, with 9 bases aligning to TRBD1. The CDR3 contains 13 residues. CDR1 is SGHNT, CDR2 YYREEE, per germline (reference sequence). The CDR3 here is CASSQERDRVQHF. DNA for the CDR3: TGCGCCAGCAGCCAAGAGAGGGACAGGGTTCAGCATTTT.

This clone was seen only a few times. The gene calls are TRBV18 and TRBJ1-2, with D possibly TRBD1 on 5 matching bases. The CDR3 contains 13 residues. CDR1 is KGHSH, CDR2 LQKENI, per germline. Trimming removed 4 bases at V and 8 bases at J, with 14 bases between. The CDR3 protein is CASSLQGEMGYTF. DNA of the CDR3: TGTGCCAGCTCACTACAAGGGGAGATGGGCTACACCTTC.

In DNA, the CDR3 is TGTGCCAGCAGCCCCGGGGGGGCTCCGTACGAGCAGTACTTC. This codes for CASSPGGAPYEQYF. V is TRBV6-5 and J is TRBJ2-7; 8 bases map to TRBD2. The germline CDR1 and CDR2 sequences are MNHEY and SVGAGI. The CDR3 totals 14 residues. The J segment lost 4 bases and the V segment lost 6 bases, leaving 8 bases of the junction unmatched.

CDR3 amino acids: CASSYSGLGDTEAFF. As DNA, the CDR3 is TGTGCCAGCAGTTACTCGGGGTTGGGGGACACTGAAGCTTTCTTT. The V gene is TRBV6-5, the J gene TRBJ1-1, with D perhaps TRBD1 (5 bases). This CDR3 spans 15 amino acids. Germline assignment: CDR1 MNHEY and CDR2 SVGAGI. The V gene lost 0 bases and the J gene lost 3 bases, with 11 bases spanning the gap.

The chain links TRBV29-1 to TRBJ2-5; possible D gene TRBD1, 5 bases. This CDR3 has 12 residues. Germline V gene data show CDR1 as SQVTM and CDR2 as ANQGSEA. Trimming shortened V by 4 bases and J by 4 bases, and 10 bases separated the two germline ends. CDR3 DNA: TGCAGCGTTGGGAAGGGGCCAGAGACCCAGTACTTC. This translates into CSVGKGPETQYF.

The chain employs TRBV30 and TRBJ2-7, with 7 bases identical to TRBD2. CDR1 GTSNPN and CDR2 SVGIG come from the germline V gene (reference sequence). The CDR3 covers 15 residues. V was pared by 2 bases and J by 6 bases, with 13 bases of the junction left unmatched. The CDR3 sequence is CAWSPGGSVRGEQYF. DNA for the CDR3: TGTGCCTGGAGTCCCGGGGGGTCAGTCCGCGGCGAGCAGTACTTC.